This T cell receptor beta chain was recovered during a study of cytomegalovirus exposure and HLA in healthy donors. Overall study findings and caveats: What TCR beta sequences reportedly achieved was accurate prediction of HLA-A and HLA-B alleles in most subjects.

This CDR3 comprises 15 residues. CDR1 and CDR2 (germline): LNHDA, SQIVND (reference sequence). V dropped 3 bases and J dropped 1; count of bases not matched to a gene: 5. With 60 Vbeta and 13 Jbeta primers, the PCR was carried out. Some clones are missing from TCRdb's copy, which holds only in-frame ones; the method was immunoSEQ multiplex PCR. The table records about 82,000 clones, 74% of them present only once. This clone was counted once. Its cognate antigen is unknown. The rearrangement uses TRBV19 and TRBJ2-7; TRBD2 matches 8 bases. The specimen was PBMCs. The receptor's source is a man aged 25-45 years in good health and CMV-seropositive. The CDR3 DNA follows: TGTGCCAGTAGTATGAGGCGGGGGGTTTCCTACGAGCAGTACTTC. Its protein product is CASSMRRGVSYEQYF.